Listed below are T cell receptor beta chains from one sample, sequenced in a study of blood T cell repertoires in COVID-19. Clones were sequenced by immunoSEQ multiplex PCR, and TCRdb holds only the in-frame ones, with some missing. The sample holds hundreds of thousands of clones, roughly 80% seen once. The sequencing input was peripheral blood. These receptors all stem from a woman at least 80 years old with acute or convalescent COVID-19. Each CDR3 is given with its conserved first and last residue. Fields, in order: clone size, V gene, J gene, D gene, CDR3 DNA, CDR3 protein. D genes are given only for firm matches. Not every row has a clone size; where given, it reads once, few, many or a size class.

clone_size: NA
v_call: TRBV5-1
j_call: TRBJ2-7
d_call: NA
cdr3_nt: TGCGCCAGCAGCCAAAGCGGCCCCTACGAGCAGTACTTC
cdr3_aa: CASSQSGPYEQYF

clone_size: NA
v_call: TRBV28
j_call: TRBJ2-5
d_call: TRBD2
cdr3_nt: TGTGCCAGCAGTTTACCTAGCGGGACCCAAGAGACCCAGTACTTC
cdr3_aa: CASSLPSGTQETQYF

clone_size: few
v_call: TRBV3-1/TRBV3-2
j_call: TRBJ2-1
d_call: TRBD1
cdr3_nt: TGTGCCAGCAGCCGGGACAGATACAATGAGCAGTTCTTC
cdr3_aa: CASSRDRYNEQFF

clone_size: NA
v_call: TRBV6-5
j_call: TRBJ1-1
d_call: NA
cdr3_nt: TGTGCCAGCAGTTTCCTCCAGGGTCTATCCTCTGAAGCTTTCTTT
cdr3_aa: CASSFLQGLSSEAFF

clone_size: NA
v_call: TRBV5-1
j_call: TRBJ2-2
d_call: NA
cdr3_nt: TGCGCCAGCAGCTTTATTGCCGGGGAGCTGTTTTTT
cdr3_aa: CASSFIAGELFF

clone_size: NA
v_call: TRBV15
j_call: TRBJ2-6
d_call: NA
cdr3_nt: TGTGCCACCAGCAGGGATAGCCTCTCTGGGGCCAACGTCCTGACTTTC
cdr3_aa: CATSRDSLSGANVLTF

clone_size: NA
v_call: TRBV29-1
j_call: TRBJ1-2
d_call: TRBD1
cdr3_nt: TGCAGCGCGGGGGACAGGGGTAATGGCTACACCTTC
cdr3_aa: CSAGDRGNGYTF

clone_size: NA
v_call: TRBV11-3
j_call: TRBJ1-1
d_call: NA
cdr3_nt: TGTGCCAGCAGCCAAGGACAGCCAGAAACTGAAGCTTTCTTT
cdr3_aa: CASSQGQPETEAFF

clone_size: NA
v_call: TRBV20-1
j_call: TRBJ2-7
d_call: NA
cdr3_nt: TGCAGTGCTAGTCTTCAGGGTCGACTTTACGAGCAGTACTTC
cdr3_aa: CSASLQGRLYEQYF

clone_size: once
v_call: TRBV6-1
j_call: TRBJ2-1
d_call: NA
cdr3_nt: TGTGCCAGCAGTGTCAACCCAGGGTCCTTTGGCAATGAGCAGTTCTTC
cdr3_aa: CASSVNPGSFGNEQFF

clone_size: NA
v_call: TRBV10-1
j_call: TRBJ2-3
d_call: TRBD2
cdr3_nt: TGCGCCAGCAGTGGGTCGGGGCGGGGGAGCACAGATACGCAGTATTTT
cdr3_aa: CASSGSGRGSTDTQYF

clone_size: NA
v_call: TRBV11-2
j_call: TRBJ2-1
d_call: TRBD2
cdr3_nt: TGTGCCAGCAGCTTAGAGCCGGGGACGGGACTAGCGCTCTACAATGAGCAGTTCTTC
cdr3_aa: CASSLEPGTGLALYNEQFF

clone_size: NA
v_call: TRBV25-1
j_call: TRBJ1-4
d_call: TRBD1
cdr3_nt: TGTGCCAGCAGTGAGTTCCTAGGGGGCGGTGAAAAACTGTTTTTT
cdr3_aa: CASSEFLGGGEKLFF

clone_size: NA
v_call: TRBV11-2
j_call: TRBJ2-7
d_call: TRBD2
cdr3_nt: TGTGCCAGCAGCTTACCAACCTCTAGCGGGCGACGAACCTACGAGCAGTACTTC
cdr3_aa: CASSLPTSSGRRTYEQYF

clone_size: once
v_call: TRBV6-1
j_call: TRBJ2-2
d_call: NA
cdr3_nt: TGTGCCAGCCTAGGACTGACGAACACCGGGGAGCTGTTTTTT
cdr3_aa: CASLGLTNTGELFF

clone_size: NA
v_call: TRBV29-1
j_call: TRBJ2-1
d_call: TRBD1
cdr3_nt: TGCAGCGTCGATGGACCGAAAACCGGGACAGGGGGAAGTGAGCAGTTCTTC
cdr3_aa: CSVDGPKTGTGGSEQFF

clone_size: NA
v_call: TRBV5-1
j_call: TRBJ2-5
d_call: NA
cdr3_nt: TGCGCCAGCAGCTTGGCCCTGTTGGAGACCCAGTACTTC
cdr3_aa: CASSLALLETQYF

clone_size: NA
v_call: TRBV7-3
j_call: TRBJ1-1
d_call: NA
cdr3_nt: TGCGCCAGCAGCTTAACGGGGGGGGGCGCGGCTTTCTTT
cdr3_aa: CASSLTGGGAAFF

clone_size: once
v_call: TRBV2
j_call: TRBJ2-5
d_call: TRBD1
cdr3_nt: TGTGCCAGCAGGGGACAGGGCTCCTGGGAGACCCAGTACTTC
cdr3_aa: CASRGQGSWETQYF

clone_size: NA
v_call: TRBV4-2
j_call: TRBJ2-7
d_call: NA
cdr3_nt: TGTGCCAGCAGCCAAGATGCTAGTAGGGGGAGGGGGGTATCCTACGAGCAGTACTTC
cdr3_aa: CASSQDASRGRGVSYEQYF

clone_size: NA
v_call: TRBV29-1
j_call: TRBJ2-7
d_call: NA
cdr3_nt: TGCAGCGTTGAAGGAGGGATTCGCTACGAGCAGTACTTC
cdr3_aa: CSVEGGIRYEQYF

clone_size: NA
v_call: TRBV5-4
j_call: TRBJ2-2
d_call: NA
cdr3_nt: TGTGCCAGCAGCTTGATCCAGGGGCCCAACACCGGGGAGCTGTTTTTT
cdr3_aa: CASSLIQGPNTGELFF

clone_size: NA
v_call: TRBV29-1
j_call: TRBJ1-1
d_call: NA
cdr3_nt: TGCAGCGTTTCCAGGGTTAACACTGAAGCTTTCTTT
cdr3_aa: CSVSRVNTEAFF

clone_size: NA
v_call: TRBV18
j_call: TRBJ1-5
d_call: NA
cdr3_nt: TGTGCCAGCTCACCTTTCACGGATCAGCCCCAGCATTTT
cdr3_aa: CASSPFTDQPQHF

clone_size: NA
v_call: TRBV28
j_call: TRBJ1-6
d_call: NA
cdr3_nt: TGTGCCAGCAGTTTACAGGGGACGGATAATTCACCCCTCCACTTT
cdr3_aa: CASSLQGTDNSPLHF

clone_size: NA
v_call: TRBV20-1
j_call: TRBJ2-7
d_call: TRBD2
cdr3_nt: TGCAGTGCTAGTGGATCGTCGCGGGGGACCAACTACGAGCAGTACTTC
cdr3_aa: CSASGSSRGTNYEQYF

clone_size: once
v_call: TRBV5-1
j_call: TRBJ2-2
d_call: TRBD2
cdr3_nt: TGCGCCAGCAGCCTGACTAGCGGTAACACCGGGGAGCTGTTTTTT
cdr3_aa: CASSLTSGNTGELFF

clone_size: NA
v_call: TRBV7-9
j_call: TRBJ2-1
d_call: TRBD1
cdr3_nt: TGTGCCAGCAGCCCGGGACAGGGACCTTCTAGTGAGCAGTTCTTC
cdr3_aa: CASSPGQGPSSEQFF

clone_size: few
v_call: TRBV2
j_call: TRBJ1-4
d_call: NA
cdr3_nt: TGTGCCAGCAGCCAACTGCAGCGTAGGGAAAAACTGTTTTTT
cdr3_aa: CASSQLQRREKLFF

clone_size: NA
v_call: TRBV6-2/TRBV6-3
j_call: TRBJ2-7
d_call: TRBD2
cdr3_nt: TGTGCCAGCAGTTTGCTAGCGGGGACCTACGAGCAGTACTTC
cdr3_aa: CASSLLAGTYEQYF

clone_size: NA
v_call: TRBV6-5
j_call: TRBJ2-7
d_call: TRBD1
cdr3_nt: TGTGCCAGCAGGGGACAGGGGGCCTACGAGCAGTACTTC
cdr3_aa: CASRGQGAYEQYF

clone_size: NA
v_call: TRBV5-1
j_call: TRBJ2-2
d_call: NA
cdr3_nt: TGCGCCAGCAGCTTCAGGGCGGCGAACACCGGGGAGCTGTTTTTT
cdr3_aa: CASSFRAANTGELFF

clone_size: NA
v_call: TRBV19
j_call: TRBJ1-2
d_call: NA
cdr3_nt: TGTGCCAGTGAAGGGACACCCCCTCGGAGGTATGGCTACACCTTC
cdr3_aa: CASEGTPPRRYGYTF

clone_size: few
v_call: TRBV7-2
j_call: TRBJ2-2
d_call: NA
cdr3_nt: TGTGCCAGCAGCTTGTCAGGGGTTTCCGGGGAGCTGTTTTTT
cdr3_aa: CASSLSGVSGELFF

clone_size: few
v_call: TRBV28
j_call: TRBJ1-2
d_call: NA
cdr3_nt: TGTGCCAGCAGTTTAAATGGGGGAGGTAATTATGGCTACACCTTC
cdr3_aa: CASSLNGGGNYGYTF

clone_size: NA
v_call: TRBV7-2
j_call: TRBJ1-5
d_call: TRBD1
cdr3_nt: TGTGCCAGCAGCCCCCGGGACAGGGGAAGCAATCAGCCCCAGCATTTT
cdr3_aa: CASSPRDRGSNQPQHF

clone_size: NA
v_call: TRBV7-8
j_call: TRBJ1-5
d_call: NA
cdr3_nt: TGTGCCAGCAGCTTAGGGGGGGAGCAGCCCCAGCATTTT
cdr3_aa: CASSLGGEQPQHF

clone_size: NA
v_call: TRBV7-2
j_call: TRBJ2-3
d_call: NA
cdr3_nt: TGTGCCAGCAACCTAGGTCCCGTCCTCAGCACAGATACGCAGTATTTT
cdr3_aa: CASNLGPVLSTDTQYF

clone_size: once
v_call: TRBV19
j_call: TRBJ2-4
d_call: TRBD1
cdr3_nt: TGTGCCAGTAGTATAGGCTTCTTGGGACAGGGGGCGTCAAACATTCAGTACTTC
cdr3_aa: CASSIGFLGQGASNIQYF

clone_size: NA
v_call: TRBV19
j_call: TRBJ1-2
d_call: NA
cdr3_nt: TGTGCCAGTTCTGTAGAGGGCGGCTACACCTTC
cdr3_aa: CASSVEGGYTF

clone_size: NA
v_call: TRBV5-1
j_call: TRBJ2-1
d_call: TRBD2
cdr3_nt: TGCGCCAGCAGCTTGGCCTGGTTAGCGGGAGGTATATACAATGAGCAGTTCTTC
cdr3_aa: CASSLAWLAGGIYNEQFF

clone_size: NA
v_call: TRBV6-5
j_call: TRBJ1-5
d_call: TRBD1
cdr3_nt: TGTGCCAGCAGCCTTACAGGGGATGGCAATCAGCCCCAGCATTTT
cdr3_aa: CASSLTGDGNQPQHF

clone_size: NA
v_call: TRBV11-2
j_call: TRBJ2-5
d_call: NA
cdr3_nt: TGTGCCAGCAGCTTAGTGGGGGGAATAATAGAGACCCAGTACTTC
cdr3_aa: CASSLVGGIIETQYF

clone_size: NA
v_call: TRBV12-5
j_call: TRBJ1-1
d_call: NA
cdr3_nt: TGTGCTAGTGCCCCTTCTTCGCCAGGGCGGAACACTGAAGCTTTCTTT
cdr3_aa: CASAPSSPGRNTEAFF

clone_size: NA
v_call: TRBV7-9
j_call: TRBJ2-7
d_call: TRBD2
cdr3_nt: TGTGCCAGCAGCCCAGGACTAGCGGGAAGAAGTTACGAGCAGTACTTC
cdr3_aa: CASSPGLAGRSYEQYF

clone_size: NA
v_call: TRBV7-8
j_call: TRBJ2-1
d_call: TRBD1
cdr3_nt: TGTGCCAGCAGCCCAGGGACAGGCCAAGAGCAGTTCTTC
cdr3_aa: CASSPGTGQEQFF

clone_size: NA
v_call: TRBV7-9
j_call: TRBJ2-1
d_call: TRBD2
cdr3_nt: TGTGCCAGCAGTCAGACTAGCGCCCGCTCCTACAATGAGCAGTTCTTC
cdr3_aa: CASSQTSARSYNEQFF

clone_size: NA
v_call: TRBV7-3
j_call: TRBJ2-6
d_call: NA
cdr3_nt: TGTGCCAGCAGCTCGGACACACGCTCTGGGGCCAACGTCCTGACTTTC
cdr3_aa: CASSSDTRSGANVLTF

clone_size: NA
v_call: TRBV11-2
j_call: TRBJ2-7
d_call: TRBD2
cdr3_nt: TGTGCCAGCAGCCTAGGAACTCTGGGCCGGGACTACCACGAGCAGTACTTC
cdr3_aa: CASSLGTLGRDYHEQYF

clone_size: few
v_call: TRBV10-3
j_call: TRBJ1-2
d_call: TRBD1
cdr3_nt: TGTGCCACACGGGCCGACACAGGGGGTAACTATGGCTACACCTTC
cdr3_aa: CATRADTGGNYGYTF

clone_size: NA
v_call: TRBV11-3
j_call: TRBJ2-7
d_call: NA
cdr3_nt: TGTGCCAGCAGCTCAAGGACAGCCTACGAGCAGTACTTC
cdr3_aa: CASSSRTAYEQYF

clone_size: few
v_call: TRBV28
j_call: TRBJ1-1
d_call: TRBD1
cdr3_nt: TGTGCCAGCAGTTTCCCGACAGGGGGCCCCACTGAAGCTTTCTTT
cdr3_aa: CASSFPTGGPTEAFF

clone_size: once
v_call: TRBV5-6
j_call: TRBJ1-1
d_call: NA
cdr3_nt: TGTGCCAGCAGCCACCGGGGGAGGAACACTGAAGCTTTCTTT
cdr3_aa: CASSHRGRNTEAFF